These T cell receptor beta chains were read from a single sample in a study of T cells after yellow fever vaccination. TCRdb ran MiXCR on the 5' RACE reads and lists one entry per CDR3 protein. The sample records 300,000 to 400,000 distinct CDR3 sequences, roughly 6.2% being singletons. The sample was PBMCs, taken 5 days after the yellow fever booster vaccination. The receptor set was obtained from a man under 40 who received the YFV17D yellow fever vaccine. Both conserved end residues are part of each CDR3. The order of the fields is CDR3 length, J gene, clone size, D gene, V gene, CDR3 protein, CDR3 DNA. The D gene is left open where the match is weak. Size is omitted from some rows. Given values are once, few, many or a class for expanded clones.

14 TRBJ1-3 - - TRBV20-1 CSAGYQLPGNTIYF TGCAGTGCTGGATACCAGCTCCCTGGAAACACCATATATTTT
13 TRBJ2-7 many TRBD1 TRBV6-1 CASRKDRDYEQYF TGTGCCAGCAGGAAGGACAGGGACTACGAGCAGTACTTC
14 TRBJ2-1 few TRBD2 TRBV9 CASSVGLAGEEQFF TGTGCCAGCAGCGTAGGACTAGCGGGAGAAGAGCAGTTCTTC
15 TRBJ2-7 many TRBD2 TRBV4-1 CASSQDASGSYEQYF TGCGCCAGCAGCCAAGACGCTAGCGGGAGTTACGAGCAGTACTTC
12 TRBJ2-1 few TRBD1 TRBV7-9 CASSRGGPEQFF TGTGCCAGCAGCCGAGGGGGCCCCGAGCAGTTCTTC
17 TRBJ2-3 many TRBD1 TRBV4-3 CASSQERDRASTDTQYF TGCGCCAGCAGCCAAGAAAGGGACAGGGCGAGCACAGATACGCAGTATTTT
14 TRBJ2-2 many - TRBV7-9 CASSFGQYTGELFF TGTGCCAGCAGCTTCGGACAGTACACCGGGGAGCTGTTTTTT
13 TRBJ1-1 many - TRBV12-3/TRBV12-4 CASTVGGPAEAFF TGTGCCAGCACCGTCGGCGGGCCGGCTGAAGCTTTCTTT
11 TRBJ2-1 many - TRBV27 CASSFRNEQFF TGTGCCAGCAGTTTTCGGAATGAGCAGTTCTTC
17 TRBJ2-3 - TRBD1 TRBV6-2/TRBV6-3 CASTYRHRGRGTDTQYF TGTGCCAGCACCTATAGACACAGGGGGCGAGGGACAGATACGCAGTATTTT
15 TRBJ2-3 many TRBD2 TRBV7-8 CASKTSGASTDTQYF TGTGCCAGCAAAACTAGCGGGGCGAGCACAGATACGCAGTATTTT
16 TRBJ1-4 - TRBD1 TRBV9 CASSVGDREWNEKLFF TGTGCCAGCAGCGTAGGGGACAGGGAGTGGAATGAAAAACTGTTTTTT
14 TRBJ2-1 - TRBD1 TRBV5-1 CASSPGGSNNEQFF TGCGCCAGCAGCCCAGGGGGCTCGAACAATGAGCAGTTCTTC
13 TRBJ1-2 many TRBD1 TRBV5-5 CASSLGTGVGYTF TGTGCCAGCAGCTTGGGGACAGGGGTCGGCTACACCTTC
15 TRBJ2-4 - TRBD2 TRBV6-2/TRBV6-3 CASRDLRESVNIQYF TGTGCCAGCAGGGACCTGCGGGAGTCCGTAAACATTCAGTACTTC
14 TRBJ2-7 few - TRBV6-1 CASSMGGNPYEQYF TGTGCCAGCAGCATGGGGGGTAACCCCTACGAGCAGTACTTC
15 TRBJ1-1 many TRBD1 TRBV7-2 CASSLAGTANTEAFF TGTGCCAGCAGCTTAGCAGGGACAGCTAACACTGAAGCTTTCTTT
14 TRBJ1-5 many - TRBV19 CASSITYSNQPQHF TGTGCCAGTAGTATAACCTATAGCAATCAGCCCCAGCATTTT
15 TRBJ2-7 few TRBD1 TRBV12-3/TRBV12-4 CASRPGQGTSYEQYF TGTGCCAGCAGACCGGGACAGGGTACGTCCTACGAGCAGTACTTC
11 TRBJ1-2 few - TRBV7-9 CASSFKAGYTF TGTGCCAGCAGCTTTAAGGCGGGCTACACCTTC
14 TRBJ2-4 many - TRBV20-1 CSGIGRAGENIQYF TGCAGTGGTATAGGGAGAGCCGGGGAAAACATTCAGTACTTC
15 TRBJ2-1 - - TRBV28 CASTNGRGSGIEQFF TGTGCCAGCACTAACGGGCGGGGTTCGGGGATCGAGCAGTTCTTC
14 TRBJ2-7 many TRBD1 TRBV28 CASSPGQGVYEQYF TGTGCCAGCAGTCCCGGACAGGGAGTCTACGAGCAGTACTTC
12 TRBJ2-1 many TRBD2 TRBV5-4 CASSSGGESWIF TGTGCCAGCAGCTCGGGGGGTGAGTCGTGGATCTTC
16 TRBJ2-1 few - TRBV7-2 CASSLFTTSSYNEQFF TGTGCCAGCAGCTTATTCACGACCTCTTCCTACAATGAGCAGTTCTTC
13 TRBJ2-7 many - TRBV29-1 CSVLTYTWPEQYF TGCAGCGTCCTCACCTATACCTGGCCCGAGCAGTACTTC
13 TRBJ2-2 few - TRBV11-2 CASSPPVRGELFF TGTGCCAGCAGCCCCCCAGTTCGAGGGGAGCTGTTTTTT
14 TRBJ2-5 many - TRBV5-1 CASSPYSLGETQYF TGCGCCAGCAGCCCGTACTCCCTCGGGGAGACCCAGTACTTC
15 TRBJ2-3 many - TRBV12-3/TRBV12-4 CASSLGGFGTDTQYF TGTGCCAGCAGTTTAGGAGGTTTTGGCACAGATACGCAGTATTTT
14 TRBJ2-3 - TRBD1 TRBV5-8 CASSWDRERDTQYF TGTGCCAGCAGCTGGGACAGGGAACGCGATACGCAGTATTTT
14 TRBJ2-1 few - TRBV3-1 CASSQGNIYNEQFF TGTGCCAGCAGCCAAGGTAACATATACAATGAGCAGTTCTTC
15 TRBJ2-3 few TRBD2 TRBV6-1 CASRPTSGHTDTQYF TGTGCCAGCAGACCGACTAGCGGCCACACAGATACGCAGTATTTT
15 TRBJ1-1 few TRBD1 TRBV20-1 CSARDPGQGNTEAFF TGCAGTGCTAGAGACCCGGGACAGGGGAACACTGAAGCTTTCTTT
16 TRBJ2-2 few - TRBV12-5 CASGFRGQKNTGELFF TGTGCTAGTGGTTTTCGGGGACAAAAGAACACCGGGGAGCTGTTTTTT
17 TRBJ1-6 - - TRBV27 CASSLARDVRYNSPLHF TGTGCCAGCAGTTTGGCTCGGGATGTCAGATATAATTCACCCCTCCACTTT
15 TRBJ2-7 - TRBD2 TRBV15 CATSRELAGGHEQYF TGTGCCACCAGCAGAGAGCTAGCGGGAGGGCACGAGCAGTACTTC
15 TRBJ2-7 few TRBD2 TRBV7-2 CASSLGTSGVYEQYF TGTGCCAGCAGCCTCGGGACTAGCGGAGTTTACGAGCAGTACTTC
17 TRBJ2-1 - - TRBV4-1 CASSQPINRDLNNEQFF TGCGCCAGCAGCCAACCAATTAACCGGGACTTAAACAATGAGCAGTTCTTC
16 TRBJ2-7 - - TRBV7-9 CASSQYGTAFSYEQYF TGTGCCAGCAGCCAGTATGGGACTGCTTTTTCCTACGAGCAGTACTTC
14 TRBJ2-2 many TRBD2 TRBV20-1 CSVISGINTGELFF TGCAGTGTCATTAGCGGGATCAACACCGGGGAGCTGTTTTTT
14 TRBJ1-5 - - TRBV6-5 CASSSTGGHQPQHF TGTGCCAGCAGTTCAACAGGCGGCCATCAGCCCCAGCATTTT
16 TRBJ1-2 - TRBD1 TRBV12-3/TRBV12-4 CASSFSAQGAVDGYTF TGTGCCAGCAGTTTCAGCGCACAGGGGGCAGTTGATGGCTACACCTTC
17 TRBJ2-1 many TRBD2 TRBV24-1 CATSDQVAGGSYNEQFF TGTGCCACCAGTGATCAGGTAGCGGGAGGCTCCTACAATGAGCAGTTCTTC
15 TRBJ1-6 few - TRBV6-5 CASSFTGLPNSPLHF TGTGCCAGCAGTTTTACGGGCCTCCCTAATTCACCCCTCCACTTT